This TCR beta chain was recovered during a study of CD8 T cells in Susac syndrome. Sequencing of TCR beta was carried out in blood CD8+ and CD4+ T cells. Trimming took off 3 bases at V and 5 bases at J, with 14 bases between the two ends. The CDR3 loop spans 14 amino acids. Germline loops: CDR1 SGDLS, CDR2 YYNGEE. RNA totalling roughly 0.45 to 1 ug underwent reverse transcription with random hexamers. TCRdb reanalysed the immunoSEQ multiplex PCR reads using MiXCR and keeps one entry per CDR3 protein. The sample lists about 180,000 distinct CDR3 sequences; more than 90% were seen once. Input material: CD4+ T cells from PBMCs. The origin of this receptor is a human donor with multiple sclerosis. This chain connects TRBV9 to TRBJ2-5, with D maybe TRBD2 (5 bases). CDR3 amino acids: CASSAVPRGETQYF. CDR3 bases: TGTGCCAGCAGCGCTGTCCCTCGAGGGGAGACCCAGTACTTC.